The present TCR beta chain was sequenced within a study of patients and donors after allogeneic stem cell transplantation. TCRdb redid the calling of the RT-PCR reads with MiXCR, one entry per CDR3 protein. The table has about 960,000 distinct CDR3 sequences, 15% to 20% seen once; the top ten hold 5.5% to 6.5%. Trimming stripped 3 bases from V and 2 bases from J, with 17 bases between. CDR3 length: 16 residues. From germline, CDR1 is GTSNPN and CDR2 SVGIG (reference sequence). The genes are TRBV30 and TRBJ1-5; D remains unclear. Material for sequencing was blood, either unsorted or a sorted T cell fraction (not recorded which). The source of this sequence is a human donor who was either an allogeneic HSCT recipient or a stem cell or donor lymphocyte infusion donor (not recorded which). It is not recorded whose cells these are; they may come from a transplant donor. The CDR3 reads CAWSPLGVGGNQPQHF. The CDR3 coding sequence is TGTGCCTGGAGCCCCCTGGGAGTGGGTGGCAATCAGCCCCAGCATTTT.